This T cell receptor (beta chain) derives from a study of shared clonotypes between healthy human individuals (TCRdb year 2020). With regard to the full study: Three men and a couple of women, aged 18 to 49 years, made up the cohort. For each donor, CD4 naive and CD4 memory were each run on three plates, CD8 naive on two plates, and CD8 memory on one plate. Between about 0.8 and 8.9 billion PBMCs per donor were obtained by leukapheresis. To increase sequencing depth and limit assay-specific biases, TCR repertoire library preparation and sequencing were carried out by different laboratories using diverse techniques. To estimate repertoire size and how much clonotypes are shared between individuals, the study performed deep sequencing of blood TCR repertoires from roughly five healthy adults.

Donors were healthy HIV-negative adults with no recently reported acute infections or vaccinations. Every donor was a Caucasian adult residing in Nashville, Tennessee, USA. CD4+ T cells were enriched by magnetic negative selection; naive cells were then positively selected on CD45RA, and the negative fraction formed the memory subset. Blood was obtained by leukapheresis, after which PBMCs were separated by Ficoll-Histopaque density gradient centrifugation and cryopreserved in liquid nitrogen vapor phase. Analytical flow cytometry was used to check the purity and quantity of each magnetically sorted T cell population. From each sorted fraction, genomic DNA was isolated and quantified by UV absorbance on a Nanodrop 2000c. On this clone itself: It has no known antigen specificity. Base qualities are missing; no much larger clone stands one base away.

Overall study outcomes, separate from this receptor: Naive subsets generally had larger estimated clonotype richness than memory subsets. Across a few donors, approximately 5% of naive CD4, roughly 3.8% of naive CD8, approximately 2.5% of memory CD4, and approximately 0.4% of memory CD8 clonotypes were shared. The small number of donors limited the genetic and exposure-history diversity represented. Higher generation probabilities were observed for clonotypes shared by all four sorted-subset donors than for non-shared clonotypes. Sampling was restricted to blood, and TCR repertoires in tissue are likely to differ from TCR repertoires in blood. Even with the large sequencing depth, rarefaction of the sorted-subset datasets indicated that sequencing was incomplete. Based on pairwise subsampling, the degree of clonotype sharing among donors was expected to be affected by sequencing depth.

Using the deep immunoSEQ assay, TCR CDR3 regions were amplified from genomic DNA by multiplex PCR. Extracted genomic DNA from each cell subset was spread evenly across all wells of several immunoSEQ 96-well plates, with each plate serving as a replicate. Each replicate PCR for sorted subsets received roughly 0.2 ug genomic DNA, equal to about 30,000 T cell genomes. Purified libraries were measured with a Qubit 3.0 fluorometer, size-checked on a Bioanalyzer 2100, and measured again with the KAPA Library Quantification kit. Each immunoSEQ 96-well plate was sequenced on its own single-read 150-cycle Illumina NextSeq 550 flow cell. The original pipeline was this. The immunoSEQ output contained only junctional sequences without quality scores, so filtering could not match that applied to full-length reads. To assign V/J genes and CDR3, sequences were annotated against IMGT germline references using PyIR, a Python wrapper for IgBLAST v1.9. Reads were filtered out if the reads had weak V/J assignments (E-value above 1e-6), no CDR3, stop codons, out-of-frame junctions, or ambiguous translated residues. V3J clonotypes were defined as sequences sharing the same inferred V gene, J gene, and CDR3 amino acid sequence. Percentage overlap between repertoires was calculated by dividing the number of shared unique clonotypes by the size of the smaller repertoire. Richness of each repertoire was evaluated using RTK rarefaction, the Chao1 estimator, and Recon v2.1 estimates of unobserved clonotypes. Generation probabilities were computed with OLGA for all TCRbeta clonotypes obtained by the gDNA method from four donors. The table was pulled from immuneACCESS by TCRdb, which kept in-frame rearrangements only. Such tables lose some clones; where checked, under half of the loss comes from unresolved V genes, and the rest has no known cause. V and J calls and clone size are given by that table; D and trimming were obtained from the DNA. This sample gives roughly 2.2 million clones in total; 85% to 95% of them show up just once. The top ten clonotypes cover roughly 0.34% of the sample.

Sequences were obtained from naive CD4+ T cells from PBMCs. Read against the paper, the sample's cell subset or site label means: CD45RA+ positively selected. This receptor was taken from a man between 18 and 29 years old in good health. Some clones in this sample may be carry-over from other donors' samples.

The bases are TGTGCCAGCAGCTTGCGTTCCAGCCCCGTTATAGACATTCAGTACTTC. The translation is CASSLRSSPVIDIQYF. The V and J segments used are TRBV13 and TRBJ2-4; a confident D gene designation cannot be given. From a lookup of the germline V gene (reference sequence), CDR1 and CDR2 are PRHDT and FYEKMQ. At the junction V is shortened by 3 bases and J by 8 bases, with 20 bases in between. The CDR3, from cysteine to phenylalanine, totals 16 residues. Of all the DNA, just the CDR3 is kept, 48 bases in frame from base 1.